A selection of T cell receptor beta chains follows, all from one sample in a study of blood T cell repertoires in COVID-19. Profiling relied on immunoSEQ multiplex PCR, and the TCRdb table lists in-frame clones only, not all of them. The sample lists some 130,000 clones, about four fifths seen once, with around 5.5% in the top ten. Sample: PBMCs or T cells enriched from blood (not recorded which). Every receptor here comes from a man aged 35 to 55 with acute COVID-19. The CDR3 runs from the conserved cysteine through the conserved F or W. Each record gives: clone size, V gene, J gene, D gene, CDR3 DNA, CDR3 protein. The D gene is left open where the match is weak. Clone size, where shown, is once, few, many, or a class for clones that have expanded.

.	TRBV27	TRBJ2-1	TRBD1	TGTGCCAGCCACAGGGGCAATGAGCAGTTCTTC	CASHRGNEQFF
.	TRBV5-1	TRBJ2-5	.	TGCGCCAGCAGCATAATACTAGGGAACCTCGGTGAGACCCAGTACTTC	CASSIILGNLGETQYF
.	TRBV5-4	TRBJ2-7	.	TGTGCCAGCAGCTCCCTGGACGGGAAGGGTGACGAGCAGTACTTC	CASSSLDGKGDEQYF
once	TRBV19	TRBJ2-7	.	TGTGCCAGTAGTATTATGGGCTACTCCTACGAGCAGTACTTC	CASSIMGYSYEQYF
.	TRBV6-5	TRBJ1-2	TRBD1	TGTGCCAGCAGACAGGGGGCGGAGATCCCTGGCTACACCTTC	CASRQGAEIPGYTF
.	TRBV4-1	TRBJ2-7	TRBD1	TGCGCCAGCAGGGAAGGACAGGGTACCTACGAGCAGTACTTC	CASREGQGTYEQYF
once	TRBV4-1	TRBJ2-1	TRBD2	TGCGCCAGCAGCCACTTTTTTACTAGCGGGGGTGTAAGCTCCTACAATGAGCAGTTCTTC	CASSHFFTSGGVSSYNEQFF
.	TRBV10-3	TRBJ2-1	.	TGTGCCATCAGTGATTACAAAAACAATGAGCAGTTCTTC	CAISDYKNNEQFF
once	TRBV30	TRBJ2-3	.	TGTGCCTGGAGTCCCGGGCAAGGAGGAGATACGCAGTATTTT	CAWSPGQGGDTQYF
once	TRBV28	TRBJ2-1	.	TGTGCCAGCAGTTCTGGACTTCACAATGAGCAGTTCTTC	CASSSGLHNEQFF
.	TRBV27	TRBJ1-1	TRBD1	TGTGCCAGCAGTCCCAAAGGGGACAGGGGTCGGACTGAAGCTTTCTTT	CASSPKGDRGRTEAFF
.	TRBV5-1	TRBJ1-2	TRBD1	TGCGCCAGCAGCTTGGCGGACAGGGGGCTTGGCTATGGCTACACCTTC	CASSLADRGLGYGYTF
.	TRBV19	TRBJ1-5	.	TGTGCCAGTAGGCGGGAGTTAGCCAATCAGCCCCAGCATTTT	CASRRELANQPQHF
.	TRBV15	TRBJ2-2	TRBD2	TGTGCCACCAGGGAGGGACCCGGGACTAGCGGGACCGGGGAGCTGTTTTTT	CATREGPGTSGTGELFF